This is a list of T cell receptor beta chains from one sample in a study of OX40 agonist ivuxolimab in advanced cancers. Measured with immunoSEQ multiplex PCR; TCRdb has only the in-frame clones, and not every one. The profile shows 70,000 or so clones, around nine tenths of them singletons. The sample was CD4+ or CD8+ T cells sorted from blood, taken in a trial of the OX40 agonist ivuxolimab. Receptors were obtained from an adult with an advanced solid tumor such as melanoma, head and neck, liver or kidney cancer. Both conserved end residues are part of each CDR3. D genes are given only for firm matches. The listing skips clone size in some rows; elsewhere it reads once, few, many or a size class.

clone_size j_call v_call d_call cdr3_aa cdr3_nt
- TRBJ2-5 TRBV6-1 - CASSEGQGKGVTHQETQYF TGTGCCAGCAGTGAAGGTCAAGGGAAGGGGGTAACGCACCAAGAGACCCAGTACTTC
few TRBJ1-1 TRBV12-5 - CASGLEGKTFF TGTGCTAGTGGTTTGGAGGGAAAGACTTTCTTT
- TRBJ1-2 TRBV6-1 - CASRPQVGVNYGYTF TGTGCCAGCAGACCTCAGGTAGGGGTCAACTATGGCTACACCTTC
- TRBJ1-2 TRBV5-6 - CASSFFSGLNLIYTF TGTGCCAGCAGCTTTTTTTCGGGACTCAATCTAATCTACACCTTC
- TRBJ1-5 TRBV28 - CASSLLDQPQHF TGTGCCAGCAGTTTACTGGATCAGCCCCAGCATTTT
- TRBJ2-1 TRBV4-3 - CASSQGQGNEQFF TGCGCCAGCAGCCAAGGTCAAGGTAATGAGCAGTTCTTC
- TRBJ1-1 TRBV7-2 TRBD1 CASSLVTGGWNTEAFF TGTGCCAGCAGCTTAGTAACAGGGGGCTGGAACACTGAAGCTTTCTTT
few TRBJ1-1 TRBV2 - CASTLGPNTEAFF TGTGCCAGCACCCTAGGGCCGAACACTGAAGCTTTCTTT
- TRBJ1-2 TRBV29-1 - CSVDGSGLDYGYTF TGCAGCGTTGACGGCTCCGGACTAGACTATGGCTACACCTTC
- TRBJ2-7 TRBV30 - CAWSGVTALSYEQYF TGTGCCTGGAGTGGGGTAACTGCCCTATCCTACGAGCAGTACTTC
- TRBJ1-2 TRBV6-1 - CASSEPGMVYGYTF TGTGCCAGCAGTGAACCGGGGATGGTCTATGGCTACACCTTC
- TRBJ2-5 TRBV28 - CASSTPLGVRETQYF TGTGCCAGCAGTACCCCGCTGGGGGTTCGAGAGACCCAGTACTTC
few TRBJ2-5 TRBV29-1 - CSVRTNQETQYF TGCAGCGTTCGGACTAACCAAGAGACCCAGTACTTC
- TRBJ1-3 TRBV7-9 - CASSLRVNSGNTIYF TGTGCCAGCAGCCTCAGAGTCAACTCTGGAAACACCATATATTTT
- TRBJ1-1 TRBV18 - CASSPQDTLNTEAFF TGTGCCAGCTCGCCACAGGACACTCTGAACACTGAAGCTTTCTTT
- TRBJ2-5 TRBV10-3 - CAISEMRGETQYF TGTGCCATCAGTGAGATGCGGGGTGAGACCCAGTACTTC
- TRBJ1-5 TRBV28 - CASSTPLRVRGNQPQHF TGTGCCAGCAGTACCCCTCTTCGGGTCAGGGGCAATCAGCCCCAGCATTTT
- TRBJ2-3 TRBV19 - CASSDRLGTDTQYF TGTGCCAGTAGTGACAGATTAGGTACAGATACGCAGTATTTT
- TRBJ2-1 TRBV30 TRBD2 CAWSRRPSGGKIYNEQFF TGTGCCTGGAGTAGAAGGCCTAGCGGGGGGAAGATATACAATGAGCAGTTCTTC
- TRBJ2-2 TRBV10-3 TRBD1 CAIMGTGFNTGELFF TGTGCCATCATGGGGACAGGATTTAACACCGGGGAGCTGTTTTTT
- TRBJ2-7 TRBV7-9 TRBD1 CASSLGGQGAYEQYF TGTGCCAGCAGCTTAGGGGGACAGGGGGCTTACGAGCAGTACTTC
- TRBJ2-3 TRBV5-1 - CASSTDGSTDTQYF TGCGCCAGCAGCACAGACGGGAGCACAGATACGCAGTATTTT
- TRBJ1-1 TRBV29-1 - CSVVRGTEAFF TGCAGCGTTGTTAGGGGTACTGAAGCTTTCTTT
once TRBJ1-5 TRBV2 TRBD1 CASSGTGVQPQHF TGTGCCAGCAGTGGGACAGGGGTTCAGCCCCAGCATTTT
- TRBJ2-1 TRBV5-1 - CASSLALLYNEQFF TGCGCCAGCAGCTTGGCCCTCCTATACAATGAGCAGTTCTTC
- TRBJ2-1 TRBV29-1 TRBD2 CSVPLTGGNEQFF TGCAGCGTTCCTCTGACGGGAGGCAATGAGCAGTTCTTC
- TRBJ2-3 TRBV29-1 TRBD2 CSVRTSGRDSDTQYF TGCAGCGTCAGGACTAGCGGGAGGGACTCAGATACGCAGTATTTT
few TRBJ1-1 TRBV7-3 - CASRRQSNTEAFF TGTGCCAGCAGACGACAGAGTAACACTGAAGCTTTCTTT
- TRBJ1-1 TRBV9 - CASSVGPGSGNTEAFF TGTGCCAGCAGCGTAGGGCCAGGGAGCGGGAACACTGAAGCTTTCTTT
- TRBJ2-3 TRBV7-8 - CASSFSGGGYRVDTQYF TGTGCCAGCAGCTTCTCGGGTGGGGGATATCGCGTAGATACGCAGTATTTT
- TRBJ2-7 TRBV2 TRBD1 CASSEQGVMDEQYF TGTGCCAGCAGTGAACAGGGGGTGATGGACGAGCAGTACTTC
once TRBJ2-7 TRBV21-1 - CAGAGGDYEQYF TGTGCCGGGGCGGGTGGGGACTACGAGCAGTACTTC
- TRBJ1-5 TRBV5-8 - CASSLEAVINQPQHF TGTGCCAGCAGCTTGGAGGCGGTTATCAATCAGCCCCAGCATTTT
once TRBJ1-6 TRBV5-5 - CASSPVPGKGSPLHF TGTGCCAGCAGTCCTGTCCCCGGGAAAGGTTCACCCCTCCACTTT
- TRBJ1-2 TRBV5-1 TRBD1 CASSLGDSYGYTF TGCGCCAGCAGCTTGGGGGACAGTTATGGCTACACCTTC
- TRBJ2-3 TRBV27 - CASSLSKSTDTQYF TGTGCCAGCAGTTTATCGAAAAGCACAGATACGCAGTATTTT
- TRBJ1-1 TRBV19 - CASRNRVVNTEAFF TGTGCCAGTAGGAACAGGGTCGTGAACACTGAAGCTTTCTTT
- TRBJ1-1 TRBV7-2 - CASSLERSTEAFF TGTGCCAGCAGCTTAGAGCGGAGTACTGAAGCTTTCTTT
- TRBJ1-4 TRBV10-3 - CAISVRENEKLFF TGTGCCATCAGTGTAAGGGAAAATGAAAAACTGTTTTTT
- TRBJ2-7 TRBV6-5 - CASSYQGSTYEQYF TGTGCCAGCAGTTACCAGGGATCCACCTACGAGCAGTACTTC
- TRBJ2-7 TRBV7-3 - CASSLSSYEQYF TGTGCCAGCAGCTTGAGCTCCTACGAGCAGTACTTC
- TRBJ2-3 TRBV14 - CASSQVPGLGTDTQYF TGTGCCAGCAGCCAAGTTCCGGGATTAGGCACAGATACGCAGTATTTT
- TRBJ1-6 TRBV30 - CAWARGSSYNSPLHF TGTGCCTGGGCCCGGGGTAGCTCCTATAATTCACCCCTCCACTTT
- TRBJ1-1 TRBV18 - CASSQLQGFNTEAFF TGTGCCAGCTCACAATTACAGGGTTTTAACACTGAAGCTTTCTTT
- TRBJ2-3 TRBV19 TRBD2 CASSIIAGGPEYTQYF TGTGCCAGTAGTATAATCGCGGGGGGGCCCGAGTATACGCAGTATTTT